These 10 T cell receptor beta chains originate from one sample sequenced in a study of CXCR3-negative and CXCR3-positive naive CD8 T cells. Study results and caveats: A higher hydrophobicity marked the TRB CDR3s of CXCR3-positive naive cells versus CXCR3-negative naive cells.

These receptors lack a known antigen. Through 5' RACE with UMI labels, the TRB cDNA libraries were prepared. TCRdb reprocessed the 5' RACE reads, keeping one entry per CDR3 protein, no DNA. The table lists roughly 50,000 distinct CDR3 sequences. Sequencing input: naive CXCR3+ CD8+ T cells from blood. The subset: CD45RO-CCR7+CD27+CD95- naive CD8+ T cells expressing CXCR3 (TNR3+). The source is a human donor in good health. Some clones in this sample may be carry-over from other donors' samples.

The rearrangement links TRBV6-5 to TRBJ2-3; the D gene TCRdb calls, TRBD1, cannot be checked with no DNA. CDR3 size: 14 residues. The germline gives CDR1 MNHEY, CDR2 SVGAGI. The CDR3 loop reads CASSISAPEDTQYF.

This sequence joins TRBV7-2 and TRBJ2-7. Germline V CDR1 and CDR2: SGHTA, FQGNSA. The CDR3 is 11 residues long. The chain's CDR3 is CASSVVLEQYF.

V gene TRBV7-8 combines with J gene TRBJ2-7; TCRdb designates TRBD2, a call that cannot be tested without DNA. This CDR3 comprises 13 residues. Germline V gene lookup returns CDR1 SGHVS and CDR2 FQNEAQ. The CDR3 loop is CASSPRGWDEQYF.

The chain recombines TRBV7-2 with TRBJ2-1; TCRdb picks TRBD1, but there is no DNA to check that call. From germline, CDR1 is SGHTA and CDR2 FQGNSA. The CDR3 loop spans 13 amino acids. The CDR3 sequence is CASSLASGDEQFF.

The chain links TRBV7-9 to TRBJ1-1. This CDR3 region has 11 residues. The germline CDR1 and CDR2 sequences are SEHNR and FQNEAQ (reference sequence). This CDR3 reads CASSWNTEAFF.

The chain employs TRBV7-9 and TRBJ2-2; the D gene TCRdb calls, TRBD1, cannot be checked with no DNA. The CDR3 extends over 13 amino acids. CDR1 and CDR2 from the germline V gene are SEHNR and FQNEAQ (reference sequence). CDR3 region: CASSPRGAGELFF.

The chain joins TRBV12-3 or TRBV12-4 to TRBJ1-5. This CDR3 has 12 amino acids. CDR3 residues: CASSLDPQPQHF.

The V call is TRBV20-1, the J call TRBJ2-3; the D call of TRBD2 rests on TCRdb alone, since no DNA is present to check it. Germline CDR1 reads DFQATT; CDR2 reads SNEGSKA (reference sequence). CDR3 length: 16 residues. CDR3: CSAEQLAGVYTDTQYF.

The chain joins TRBV27 to TRBJ1-1. CDR3 length: 12 amino acids. Germline V CDR1 and CDR2: MNHEY, SMNVEV (reference sequence). The CDR3 sequence is CASSPLGTEAFF.

The chain couples TRBV28 to TRBJ1-1. Germline V CDR1 and CDR2: MDHEN, SYDVKM. The CDR3 has 15 residues. This CDR3 is CASSLMQATNTEAFF.